The TCR beta chain described here comes from a study of blood T cell repertoires in COVID-19. V lost 1 base and J 6 bases, leaving 11 bases between the germline ends. The length of the CDR3 is 14 residues. Germline CDR1 and CDR2: SGHRS and YFSETQ. Per the original data handling: Estimates of nucleated cell counts were drawn from the amplification of reference gene primers. Some clones are missing from TCRdb's copy, which holds only in-frame ones; the method was immunoSEQ multiplex PCR. For V, J and clone size, that table is used; D and trimming come from the DNA. Of over 200,000 clones listed, around four fifths are singletons.

The V and J genes are TRBV5-1 and TRBJ1-3; unclear D gene. The sequence was collected from a man aged 35 to 55 with acute or convalescent COVID-19. Sequences were obtained from peripheral blood. The CDR3 spells CASSLSTNPNTIYF. DNA for the CDR3: TGCGCCAGCAGCTTGTCCACAAATCCAAACACCATATATTTT.